The TCR beta chain under discussion was sequenced for a study of beta chain features in type 1 diabetes. Overall study: Patient and healthy donor groups were alike in age, gender and cell yields.

This clone was seen more than once but under ten times. Its antigen is not known. Study results and limitations: Moderate but significant shortening of TCRB CDR3s was recorded in all four CD4+ subsets from Type 1 diabetes patients.

V lost 4 bases, J lost 3 bases, and 13 bases lay in between. Germline V CDR1 and CDR2: SEHNR, FQNEAQ (reference sequence). The CDR3 sequence is 14 residues long. The whole isolated RNA underwent reverse transcription, so sequencing captured expressed TCRB transcripts. The assay was immunoSEQ multiplex PCR, and TCRdb's table has in-frame clones only and misses some. The sample gives some 290,000 clones, around 22% of which show up once; over 0.01% is in the top ten. The clonotype comes from a woman in her 30s with type 1 diabetes. What was sequenced was naive CD4+ T cells from blood. The chain recombines TRBV7-9 with TRBJ2-7; maybe TRBD2 (7 bases). The CDR3 sequence: CASSWEGESYEQYF. In DNA form, the CDR3 reads TGTGCCAGCAGCTGGGAGGGGGAAAGCTACGAGCAGTACTTC.